There are many counts of the clone carrying this TCR beta chain. The antigen is undetermined. The sample is drawn from a study of regulatory T cells in long-lasting Graves disease. Study-level information: Graves' patients who were just diagnosed had used antithyroid drugs for under 3 months. Study-wide findings and caveats: Sharing of public clonotypes was greater in persistent patients (around 2,500) than in new patients (roughly 1,000).

Libraries of TCR beta came from iRepertoire HTBI primers plus Arm-PCR of CDR3 regions. TCRdb independently ran MiXCR on the multiplex PCR reads; one entry per CDR3 protein. The table records about 370,000 distinct CDR3 sequences, about 16% of them present only once. As for time point: newly diagnosed GD, antithyroid drugs for less than 3 months. The TCR library was made from RNA extracted from PBMCs. The authors drew patients from an endocrinology department in Xi'an, China. An approximately 9-milliliter sample of peripheral blood was drawn into EDTA tubes. V lost 2 bases and J lost 0, with 11 bases in between. This CDR3 is built from 15 residues. Germline loops: CDR1 MNHEY, CDR2 SVGEGT.

This receptor was taken from a female donor with Graves disease. Sequencing was performed on peripheral blood mononuclear cells (PBMCs), taken at new diagnosis, from a patient treated with antithyroid drugs. The rearrangement links TRBV6-2 or TRBV6-3 to TRBJ2-7; D may be TRBD2 (5 bases). CDR3 nucleotides: TGTGCCAGCAGTTACGCGGGCCGGAGCTCCTACGAGCAGTACTTC. Translated: CASSYAGRSSYEQYF.